This is a list of T cell receptor beta chains from one sample in a study of memory CD4+ T cells and cytomegalovirus serostatus. The data were produced by immunoSEQ multiplex PCR, yet TCRdb's version contains in-frame clones alone and is incomplete. The sample includes tens of thousands of clones, more than 75% of them seen just once. The sample was memory CD4+ T cells from blood. These receptors all stem from an adult in good health and CMV-seropositive. Both conserved end residues are part of each CDR3. D genes are given only for firm matches. Clone sizes are given selectively: once, few, many, or a class where the clone is expanded.

TRBJ2-3	TRBD1	TRBV18	15	-	TGTGCCAGCTCACCATGGGACAGGGTAACAGATACGCAGTATTTT	CASSPWDRVTDTQYF
TRBJ2-1	TRBD2	TRBV18	14	few	TGTGCCAGCTCACCGGGACTAGGAGGCAGTGAGCAGTTCTTC	CASSPGLGGSEQFF
TRBJ2-5	TRBD2	TRBV4-2	17	-	TGTGCCAGCAGCCAATCCCCTGTGGCGGGGGGTCAAGAGACCCAGTACTTC	CASSQSPVAGGQETQYF
TRBJ1-1	-	TRBV7-9	13	-	TGTGCCAGCAGCTTAGTGGGGAACACTGAAGCTTTCTTT	CASSLVGNTEAFF
TRBJ2-2	-	TRBV5-6	15	-	TGTGCCAGTCAAAAGCAGGGGATAAACACCGGGGAGCTGTTTTTT	CASQKQGINTGELFF
TRBJ2-5	-	TRBV5-1	16	-	TGCGCCAGCAGCTTGGAGGCCACAGGGTTTCGGGAGACCCAGTACTTC	CASSLEATGFRETQYF
TRBJ2-3	-	TRBV4-1	16	-	TGCGCCAGCAGCCCCGGGACCCTACATAGCACAGATACGCAGTATTTT	CASSPGTLHSTDTQYF
TRBJ1-5	-	TRBV6-5	13	-	TGTGCCAGCAGTCCGGACTACAATCAGCCCCAGCATTTT	CASSPDYNQPQHF
TRBJ2-1	TRBD2	TRBV2	14	-	TGTGCCAGCAGGGCAGGACTAGCGGGCAATGAGCAGTTCTTC	CASRAGLAGNEQFF
TRBJ2-7	-	TRBV15	14	-	TGTGCCACCCCCCAGGCTACTAAAACCTACGAGCAGTACTTC	CATPQATKTYEQYF
TRBJ2-1	-	TRBV5-1	13	-	TGCGCCAGCGAAGAGATGGGGAACAATGAGCAGTTCTTC	CASEEMGNNEQFF
TRBJ2-1	-	TRBV18	13	-	TGTGCCAGCTCATCAGGCTTTTACAATGAGCAGTTCTTC	CASSSGFYNEQFF
TRBJ2-7	-	TRBV7-2	12	once	TGTGCCAGCAGCTCAGACCCCGGGACTCAGTACTTC	CASSSDPGTQYF
TRBJ2-7	TRBD1	TRBV5-6	14	-	TGTGCCAGCAGCTACGGGACAGGGTTATACGAGCAGTACTTC	CASSYGTGLYEQYF
TRBJ1-2	-	TRBV4-3	16	-	TGCGCCAGCAGCCAAGATATAAGGACAGTAGGGTATGGCTACACCTTC	CASSQDIRTVGYGYTF
TRBJ1-2	TRBD1	TRBV19	18	-	TGTGCCAGTAGTATATCAGGTCCTCAGGGGGCGCGAGGCTATGGCTACACCTTC	CASSISGPQGARGYGYTF
TRBJ1-1	TRBD1	TRBV19	16	-	TGTGCCAGTAGTACTTCTCTGACAGGGATGGTCACTGAAGCTTTCTTT	CASSTSLTGMVTEAFF
TRBJ2-1	TRBD2	TRBV13	15	-	TGTGCCAGCAGCTTCCAAGGGACTACCAAAAATGAGCAGTTCTTC	CASSFQGTTKNEQFF
TRBJ2-3	-	TRBV10-1	15	few	TGCGCCAGCAGTGAGTTAGTGACTCCTGGGGATACGCAGTATTTT	CASSELVTPGDTQYF
TRBJ2-7	-	TRBV28	14	-	TGTGCCAGCAGTCCCAGGGTCGGCTCCTACGAGCAGTACTTC	CASSPRVGSYEQYF
TRBJ2-5	-	TRBV5-1	17	-	TGCGCCAGCAGCTTGGGGGGGCAAACAGGGTACCAAGAGACCCAGTACTTC	CASSLGGQTGYQETQYF
TRBJ2-2	-	TRBV9	16	medium-sized	TGTGCCAGCACTGGGACCGCCACAGAGGAGACCGGGGAGCTGTTTTTT	CASTGTATEETGELFF
TRBJ2-7	-	TRBV7-3	13	-	TGTGCCAGCAGCTTAGATGGAGAAGCCGAGCAGTACTTC	CASSLDGEAEQYF
TRBJ1-2	-	TRBV29-1	15	medium-sized	TGCAGCGTTGAAGGTGCATTTGACGTTAACTATGGCTACACCTTC	CSVEGAFDVNYGYTF
TRBJ1-2	-	TRBV19	13	-	TGTGCCAGTAGTATCACGGGGGATGATGGCTACACCTTC	CASSITGDDGYTF
TRBJ1-2	-	TRBV4-3	15	-	TGCGCCAGCAGCTTTCAGGCCCGGGAGACGGATGGCTACACCTTC	CASSFQARETDGYTF
TRBJ2-2	-	TRBV7-2	12	-	TGTGCCAGCAGCCCCTCCACCGGGGAGCTGTTTTTT	CASSPSTGELFF
TRBJ1-5	-	TRBV27	14	few	TGTGCCAGCAGTTCGGAAGGAATCAATCAGCCCCAGCATTTT	CASSSEGINQPQHF
TRBJ1-2	-	TRBV5-6	15	-	TGTGCCAGCAGCTTGGGCCGGACAGTTAACTATGGCTACACCTTC	CASSLGRTVNYGYTF
TRBJ1-1	-	TRBV11-3	12	-	TGTGCCAGCAGCTTAGATGGGAGTGAAGCTTTCTTT	CASSLDGSEAFF
TRBJ2-5	TRBD1	TRBV4-3	16	few	TGCGCCAGCAGCCAAGTTCGGACAGGGGGACAAGAGACCCAGTACTTC	CASSQVRTGGQETQYF
TRBJ2-7	-	TRBV28	13	-	TGTGCCAGCAGTTTACTAGAGTCCTACGAGCAGTACTTC	CASSLLESYEQYF
TRBJ1-2	-	TRBV29-1	13	few	TGCAGCGTTGAGGGGCAGAACCTCTATGGCTACACCTTC	CSVEGQNLYGYTF
TRBJ2-5	-	TRBV5-4	12	once	TGTGCCAGCAGTACGGGACAAGAGACCCAGTACTTC	CASSTGQETQYF
TRBJ1-1	-	TRBV5-1	13	-	TGCGCCAGCAGCCCGAGACGGAACACTGAAGCTTTCTTT	CASSPRRNTEAFF
TRBJ2-5	-	TRBV7-9	14	-	TGTGCCAGCAGCCTTCTCGCTGGCCAAGAGACCCAGTACTTC	CASSLLAGQETQYF
TRBJ1-5	-	TRBV6-5	13	-	TGTGCCAGCAGAAAGGTGTTCGATCAGCCCCAGCATTTT	CASRKVFDQPQHF
TRBJ1-2	-	TRBV27	12	-	TGTGCCAGCAGCCCGACGGTGGGAGGCTACACCTTC	CASSPTVGGYTF
TRBJ2-7	TRBD2	TRBV11-2	14	-	TGTGCCAGCAGCCCTAATAGCGGGGGCGACGAGCAGTACTTC	CASSPNSGGDEQYF
TRBJ2-1	TRBD2	TRBV4-3	16	-	TGCGCCAGCAGCCAAGAATGGTTAGCGGGTGAGGATGAGCAGTTCTTC	CASSQEWLAGEDEQFF
TRBJ2-1	TRBD2	TRBV18	17	-	TGTGCCAGCTCACCGTTCTCTAGCGGGTCTCCCTACAATGAGCAGTTCTTC	CASSPFSSGSPYNEQFF
TRBJ2-3	-	TRBV7-2	14	few	TGTGCCAGCAGCCCTCTCGACAGCACAGATACGCAGTATTTT	CASSPLDSTDTQYF
TRBJ1-3	-	TRBV19	14	-	TGTGCCAGTAGTACCACGGACTCTGGAAACACCATATATTTT	CASSTTDSGNTIYF
TRBJ2-7	-	TRBV27	17	-	TGTGCCAGCAGTTTGTATGGCGGGGGCGCGGAAATCAGTGGGCAGTACTTC	CASSLYGGGAEISGQYF
TRBJ2-1	-	TRBV7-9	14	-	TGTGCCAGCAGCTTAGACCAAGCTCGGACTGAGCAGTTCTTC	CASSLDQARTEQFF
TRBJ2-7	-	TRBV7-8	15	-	TGTGCCAGCAGCTTAGGTCGGCTCCAAGGTCACGAGCAGTACTTC	CASSLGRLQGHEQYF
TRBJ2-1	TRBD2	TRBV30	20	once	TGTGCCTGGCGCCATTACTCCGGGACTAGCGGGGCCGATTGGAACAATGAGCAGTTCTTC	CAWRHYSGTSGADWNNEQFF
TRBJ1-2	-	TRBV6-1	12	-	TGTGCCAGCAGTGTCGGCCCCTATGGCTACACCTTC	CASSVGPYGYTF
TRBJ1-4	TRBD1	TRBV28	15	-	TGTGCCAGCAGTTTATGGGGGACAGAGAATGAAAAACTGTTTTTT	CASSLWGTENEKLFF
TRBJ2-7	TRBD2	TRBV27	16	-	TGTGCCAGCAGTTTATCGGGAGGGACGGCCACCTACGAGCAGTACTTC	CASSLSGGTATYEQYF
TRBJ2-2	-	TRBV25-1	16	-	TGTGCCAGCAGTGAAGCTTCGACAGGGAACACCGGGGAGCTGTTTTTT	CASSEASTGNTGELFF
TRBJ1-6	-	TRBV10-3	17	once	TGTGCCATCAGTGAGCCCGGGGCTGCCCCGGCGGGGTCACCCCTCCACTTT	CAISEPGAAPAGSPLHF
TRBJ1-1	-	TRBV28	13	-	TGTGCCAGCCGCCTCGAGATGAACACTGAAGCTTTCTTT	CASRLEMNTEAFF